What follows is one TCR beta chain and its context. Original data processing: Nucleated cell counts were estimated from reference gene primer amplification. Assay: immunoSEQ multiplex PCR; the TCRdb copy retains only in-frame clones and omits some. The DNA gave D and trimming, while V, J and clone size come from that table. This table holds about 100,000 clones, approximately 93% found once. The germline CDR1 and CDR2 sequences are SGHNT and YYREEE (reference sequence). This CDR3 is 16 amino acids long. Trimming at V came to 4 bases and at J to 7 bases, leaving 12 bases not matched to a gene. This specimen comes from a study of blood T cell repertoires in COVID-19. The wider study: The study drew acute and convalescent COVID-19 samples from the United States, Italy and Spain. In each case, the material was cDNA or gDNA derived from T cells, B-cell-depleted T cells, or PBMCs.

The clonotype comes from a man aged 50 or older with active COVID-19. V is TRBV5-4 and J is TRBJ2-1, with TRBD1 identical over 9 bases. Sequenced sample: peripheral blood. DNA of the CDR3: TGTGCCAGCAGCCGTCCCGGGACAGGGCCCTTGAATGAGCAGTTCTTC. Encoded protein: CASSRPGTGPLNEQFF.